Listed here are 17 T cell receptor beta chains from one sample, sequenced in a study of blood T cell repertoires in COVID-19. Some clones are missing from TCRdb's copy, which holds only in-frame ones; the method was immunoSEQ multiplex PCR. This sample has around 260,000 clones, with roughly 80% found just once. Sequenced sample: PBMCs or T cells enriched from blood (not recorded which). These receptors came from a man younger than 45 with acute COVID-19.

CDR3: CASSYVGQSYEQFF. CDR3 sequence (DNA): TGTGCCAGCAGTTACGTGGGACAGTCTTATGAGCAGTTCTTC. This rearrangement joins TRBV6-6 to TRBJ2-1, with 7 bases aligning to TRBD1. The CDR3 covers 14 residues. The V segment lost 2 bases and the J segment 8 bases; nucleotides outside the gene matches: 6. Germline V gene data show CDR1 as MNHNY and CDR2 as SVGAGI (reference sequence).

This sequence joins TRBV18 and TRBJ1-1, with TRBD1 as a possible D gene (5 bases). CDR1 is KGHSH, CDR2 LQKENI, per germline. The CDR3 covers 14 residues. The V gene lost 3 bases and the J gene lost 2 bases, with 10 bases spanning the gap. The CDR3 is CASSPNRTNTEAFF. The CDR3 nucleotides read TGTGCCAGCTCACCTAACAGGACCAACACTGAAGCTTTCTTT.

The rearrangement uses TRBV4-1 and TRBJ1-1; D is perhaps TRBD1 (6 bases). This CDR3 region has 20 residues. Germline loops: CDR1 MGHRA, CDR2 YSYEKL. V was shortened by 4 bases and J by 0 bases, with 27 bases between the two germline ends. CDR3 sequence: CASSPQGWPPPSDLNTEAFF. CDR3 sequence (DNA): TGCGCCAGCAGCCCACAGGGTTGGCCTCCTCCGAGCGACTTGAACACTGAAGCTTTCTTT.

Concerning this clone: Relative to the germline gene, one junction end is altered; a read error may explain this. This chain connects TRBV5-1 to TRBJ2-1; no definite D call. The CDR3 runs 15 residues. Germline V lookup: CDR1 SGHRS, CDR2 YFSETQ. In DNA form, the CDR3 reads TGTGCCAGCAGCCTCGGGTCTTCACGGAACAATGAGCAGTTCTTC. It encodes CASSLGSSRNNEQFF.

With regard to this clone: The identical CDR3 is also encoded by other nucleotide sequences in the sample. The chain combines TRBV6-5 with TRBJ1-5; unclear D gene. CDR1 and CDR2 from the germline V gene are MNHEY and SVGAGI. The CDR3 length is 13 residues. V lost 2 bases and J lost 4, with 6 bases in between. CDR3 sequence reads: CASSYGRNQPQHF. CDR3 nucleotide sequence: TGTGCCAGCAGTTACGGGCGAAATCAGCCCCAGCATTTT.

CDR3 in amino acids: CASSQLDRGSYGYTF. Here the CDR3 DNA reads TGCGCCAGCAGCCAATTAGACAGGGGAAGCTATGGCTACACCTTC. V gene TRBV4-1 combines with J gene TRBJ1-2; TRBD1 matches 8 bases. The V segment lost 2 bases and the J segment 4 bases; nucleotides outside the gene matches: 6. This CDR3 contains 15 residues. CDR1 MGHRA and CDR2 YSYEKL come from the germline V gene.

The gene calls are TRBV7-9 and TRBJ1-5; 9 bases are a match to TRBD1. Looked up from germline, CDR1 is SEHNR and CDR2 is FQNEAQ (reference sequence). There are 15 residues in the CDR3. J gave up 3 bases and V 5 bases, and 5 bases lay outside the gene matches. DNA of the CDR3: TGTGCCAGCAGCCGACAGGGGGAACTCAATCAGCCCCAGCATTTT. Protein product: CASSRQGELNQPQHF.

The V gene is TRBV5-1, the J gene TRBJ1-2; a possible D gene is TRBD1 (5 bases). With 3 bases removed from V and 7 bases from J, the gap between germline ends came to 10 bases. The CDR3 contains 12 residues. CDR1 SGHRS and CDR2 YFSETQ come from the germline V gene. CDR3 loop: CASSWGDSGYTF. The CDR3 coding sequence is TGCGCCAGCAGCTGGGGCGATAGTGGCTACACCTTC.

V and J are TRBV29-1 and TRBJ1-3; D is perhaps TRBD1 (5 bases). The V end was cut by 6 bases, the J end by 0 bases, with 12 bases between. The CDR3 totals 14 residues. Germline V CDR1 and CDR2: SQVTM, ANQGSEA. The CDR3 nucleotides read TGCAGCGTCGGGGGGTCATCCTCTGGAAACACCATATATTTT. Translation: CSVGGSSSGNTIYF.

The chain's CDR3 is CASIGGREYNEQFF. Here the CDR3 DNA reads TGTGCCAGTATTGGCGGGAGGGAATACAATGAGCAGTTCTTC. The chain is built from TRBV19 and TRBJ2-1, with 9 positions matching TRBD2. The ends lost 7 bases at V and 4 bases at J; junction bases unmatched: 5. The CDR3 length is 14 residues. CDR1 LNHDA and CDR2 SQIVND come from the germline V gene (reference sequence).

V and J are TRBV19 and TRBJ1-1; 7 nucleotides line up with TRBD1. CDR1 is LNHDA and CDR2 is SQIVND in the germline V gene (reference sequence). The CDR3 spans 17 residues. V dropped 7 bases and J dropped 0; count of bases not matched to a gene: 14. As DNA, the CDR3 is TGTGCCAGTACCGGGGACAGTTCGTACCGCATGAACACTGAAGCTTTCTTT. It encodes CASTGDSSYRMNTEAFF.

This clone was counted a few times. The chain links TRBV28 to TRBJ1-2; 12 positions match TRBD1. CDR1 MDHEN and CDR2 SYDVKM come from the germline V gene. This CDR3 comprises 14 residues. After removal of 8 bases from V and 8 bases from J, the junction contained 9 bases not matched to a gene. CDR3 in DNA: TGTGCCAGCGGAAACCGGGACAGGGGGCGAGGCTACACCTTC. The encoded protein is CASGNRDRGRGYTF.

The chain uses TRBV28 and TRBJ1-1; possibly TRBD1 for D (6 bases). Germline CDR1 reads MDHEN; CDR2 reads SYDVKM. CDR3 length: 13 residues. V lost 5 bases to trimming and J lost 9 bases, with 16 bases between them. CDR3 sequence reads: CASSGGRGKKAFF. CDR3 DNA: TGTGCCAGCAGTGGGGGCCGGGGAAAGAAAGCTTTCTTT. The full variable domain, completed using reference TRBV28 and TRBJ1-1, is DVKVTQSSRYLVKRTGEKVFLECVQDMDHENMFWYRQDPGLGLRLIYFSYDVKMKEKGDIPEGYSVSREKKERFSLILESASTNQTSMYLCASSGGRGKKAFFGQGTRLTVV.

This clone was seen just once. The chain employs TRBV9 and TRBJ2-4; 8 bases fit TRBD1. The junction had 7 bases not matched to a gene; V was cut back by 4 bases and J by 13 bases. There are 12 residues in the CDR3. Per the germline V gene, CDR1 is SGDLS and CDR2 is YYNGEE. CDR3 bases: TGTGCCAGCAGCTATCCGGGACAGGCCCAGTACTTC. Encoded protein: CASSYPGQAQYF.

This clone was counted only a few times. This sequence joins TRBV6-2 or TRBV6-3 and TRBJ1-6; 7 bases map to TRBD1. V was pared by 6 bases and J by 15 bases, with 14 bases of the junction left unmatched. This CDR3 has 14 amino acids. Germline-derived CDR1 and CDR2 are MNHEY and SVGEGT. The CDR3: CASSPDRAPPRLHF. The CDR3 bases are TGTGCCAGCAGCCCCGACAGGGCCCCGCCACGCCTCCACTTT.

CDR3 DNA sequence: TGTGCCAGCAGCTATGGGGAGCGGGGTTCACCCCTCCACTTT. Protein product: CASSYGERGSPLHF. This chain uses TRBV3-1 (or the pseudogene TRBV3-2) with TRBJ1-6; D call uncertain. Germline V gene data show CDR1 as LGHDT and CDR2 as YNNKEL (reference sequence). The length of the CDR3 is 14 residues. V lost 5 bases and J lost 9, with 14 bases in between.

The chain joins TRBV24-1 to TRBJ2-1; D may be TRBD2 (6 bases). Germline CDR1 and CDR2: KGHDR and SFDVKD. The V gene lost 0 bases and the J gene lost 2 bases, with 10 bases spanning the gap. CDR3 length: 16 amino acids. The CDR3 DNA sequence: TGTGCCACCAGTGATTTGGGAGGGGCCACCTACAATGAGCAGTTCTTC. Its protein product is CATSDLGGATYNEQFF.